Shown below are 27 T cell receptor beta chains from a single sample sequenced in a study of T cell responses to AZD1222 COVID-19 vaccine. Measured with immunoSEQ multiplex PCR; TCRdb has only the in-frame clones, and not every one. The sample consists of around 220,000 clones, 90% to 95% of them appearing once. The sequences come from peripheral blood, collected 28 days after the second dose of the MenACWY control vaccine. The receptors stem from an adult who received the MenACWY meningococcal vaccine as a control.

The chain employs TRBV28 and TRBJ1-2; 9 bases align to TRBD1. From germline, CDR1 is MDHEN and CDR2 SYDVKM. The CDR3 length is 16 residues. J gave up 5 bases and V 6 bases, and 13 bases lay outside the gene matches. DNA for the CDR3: TGTGCCAGCAGACGGTCCGGGACAGGGAGTAGTTATGGCTACACCTTC. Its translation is CASRRSGTGSSYGYTF.

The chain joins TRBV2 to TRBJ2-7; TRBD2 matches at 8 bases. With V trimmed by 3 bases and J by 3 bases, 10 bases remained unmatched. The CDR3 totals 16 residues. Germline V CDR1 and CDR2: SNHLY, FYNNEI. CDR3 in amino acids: CASSELIAGTGYEQYF. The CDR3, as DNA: TGTGCCAGCAGTGAGCTTATAGCGGGAACGGGCTACGAGCAGTACTTC.

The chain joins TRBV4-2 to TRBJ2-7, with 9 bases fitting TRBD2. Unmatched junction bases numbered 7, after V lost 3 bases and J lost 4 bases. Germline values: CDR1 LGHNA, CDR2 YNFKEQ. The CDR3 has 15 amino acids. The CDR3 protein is CASSQGSGRSYEQYF. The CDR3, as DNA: TGTGCCAGCAGCCAGGGTAGCGGGAGATCGTACGAGCAGTACTTC.

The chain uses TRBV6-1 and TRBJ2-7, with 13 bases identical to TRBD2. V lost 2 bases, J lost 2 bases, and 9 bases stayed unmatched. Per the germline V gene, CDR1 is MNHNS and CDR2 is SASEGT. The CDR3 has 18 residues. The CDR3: CASSESTSGGAFPYEQYF. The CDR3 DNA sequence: TGTGCCAGCAGTGAATCTACTAGCGGGGGGGCATTTCCCTACGAGCAGTACTTC.

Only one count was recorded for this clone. The CDR3 here is CASSLRQGESGNTIYF. Here the CDR3 DNA reads TGCGCCAGCAGCTTGAGACAGGGAGAGTCTGGAAACACCATATATTTT. The rearrangement joins TRBV5-1 to TRBJ1-3; 7 positions match TRBD1. The CDR3 length is 16 residues. V dropped 1 base and J dropped 1; count of bases not matched to a gene: 5. The germline gives CDR1 SGHRS, CDR2 YFSETQ.

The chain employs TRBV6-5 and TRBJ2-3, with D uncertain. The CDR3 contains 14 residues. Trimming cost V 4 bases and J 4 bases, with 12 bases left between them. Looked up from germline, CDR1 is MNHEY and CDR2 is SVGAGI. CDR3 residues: CASSSSRQADTQYF. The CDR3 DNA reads TGTGCCAGCAGTTCATCCAGGCAGGCAGATACGCAGTATTTT.

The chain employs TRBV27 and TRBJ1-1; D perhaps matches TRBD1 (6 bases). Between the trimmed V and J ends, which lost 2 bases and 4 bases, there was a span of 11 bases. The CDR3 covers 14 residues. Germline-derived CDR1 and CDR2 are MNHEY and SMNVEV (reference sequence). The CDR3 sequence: CASSLVPQGTEAFF. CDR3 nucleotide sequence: TGTGCCAGCAGTTTAGTCCCACAGGGCACTGAAGCTTTCTTT.

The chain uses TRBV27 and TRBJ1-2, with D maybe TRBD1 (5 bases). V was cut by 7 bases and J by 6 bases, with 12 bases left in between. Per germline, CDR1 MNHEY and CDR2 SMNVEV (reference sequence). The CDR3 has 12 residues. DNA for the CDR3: TGTGCCAGCAAGACAGAAAATCATGGCTACACCTTC. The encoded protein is CASKTENHGYTF.

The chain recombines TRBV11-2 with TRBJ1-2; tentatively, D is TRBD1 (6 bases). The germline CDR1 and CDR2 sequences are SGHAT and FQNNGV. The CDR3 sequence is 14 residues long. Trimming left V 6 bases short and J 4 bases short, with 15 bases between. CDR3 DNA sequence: TGTGCCAGCAGGATAGGGCAGGGGCGCTATGGCTACACCTTC. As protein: CASRIGQGRYGYTF.

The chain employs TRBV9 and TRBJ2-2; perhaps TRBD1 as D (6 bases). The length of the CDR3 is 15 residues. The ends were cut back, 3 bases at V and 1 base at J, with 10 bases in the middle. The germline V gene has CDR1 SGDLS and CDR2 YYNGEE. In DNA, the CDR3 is TGTGCCAGCAGCGCAACAGGGATGAACACCGGGGAGCTGTTTTTT. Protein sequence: CASSATGMNTGELFF.

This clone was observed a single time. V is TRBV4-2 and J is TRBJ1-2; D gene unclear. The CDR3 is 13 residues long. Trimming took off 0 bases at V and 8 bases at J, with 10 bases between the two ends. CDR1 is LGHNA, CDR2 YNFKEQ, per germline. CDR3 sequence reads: CASSQDQVNGYTF. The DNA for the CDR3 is TGTGCCAGCAGCCAAGACCAAGTGAACGGCTACACCTTC.

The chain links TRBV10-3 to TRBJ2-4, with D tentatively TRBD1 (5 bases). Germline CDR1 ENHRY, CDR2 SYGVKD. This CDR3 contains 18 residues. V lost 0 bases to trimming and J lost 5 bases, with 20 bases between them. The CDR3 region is CAISESLEAPKTENIQYF. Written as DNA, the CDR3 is TGTGCCATCAGTGAGTCTCTGGAAGCCCCGAAGACAGAAAACATTCAGTACTTC.

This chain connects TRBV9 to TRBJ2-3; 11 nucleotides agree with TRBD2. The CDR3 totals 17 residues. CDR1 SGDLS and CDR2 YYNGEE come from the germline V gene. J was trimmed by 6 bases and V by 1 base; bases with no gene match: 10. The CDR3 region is CASSVRALAGAGDTQYF. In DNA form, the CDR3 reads TGTGCCAGCAGCGTAAGGGCACTAGCGGGAGCCGGTGATACGCAGTATTTT.

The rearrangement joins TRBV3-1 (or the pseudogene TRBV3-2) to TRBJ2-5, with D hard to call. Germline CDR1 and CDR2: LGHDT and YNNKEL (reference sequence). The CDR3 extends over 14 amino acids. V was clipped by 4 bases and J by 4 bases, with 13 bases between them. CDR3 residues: CASSRPTSGETQYF. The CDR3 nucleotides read TGTGCCAGCAGCCGACCTACCTCAGGAGAGACCCAGTACTTC.

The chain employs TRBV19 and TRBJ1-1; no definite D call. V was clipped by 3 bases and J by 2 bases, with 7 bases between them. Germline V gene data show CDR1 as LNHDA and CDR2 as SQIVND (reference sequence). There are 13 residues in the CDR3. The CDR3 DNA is TGTGCCAGTAGTATTGGCCCCAACACTGAAGCTTTCTTT. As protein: CASSIGPNTEAFF.

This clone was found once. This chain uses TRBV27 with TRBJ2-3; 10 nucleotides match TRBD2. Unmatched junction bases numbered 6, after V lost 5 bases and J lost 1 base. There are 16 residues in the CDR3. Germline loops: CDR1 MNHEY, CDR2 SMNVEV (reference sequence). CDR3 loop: CASSMGGTSGTDTQYF. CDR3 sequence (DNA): TGTGCCAGCAGTATGGGCGGGACTAGCGGCACAGATACGCAGTATTTT.

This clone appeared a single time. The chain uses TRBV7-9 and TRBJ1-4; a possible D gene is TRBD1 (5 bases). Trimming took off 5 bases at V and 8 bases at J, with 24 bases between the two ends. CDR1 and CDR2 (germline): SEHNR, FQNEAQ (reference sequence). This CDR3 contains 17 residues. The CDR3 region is CASSPPRDSHQDEKLFF. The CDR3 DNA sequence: TGTGCCAGCAGCCCACCTAGGGACTCTCACCAGGACGAAAAACTGTTTTTT.

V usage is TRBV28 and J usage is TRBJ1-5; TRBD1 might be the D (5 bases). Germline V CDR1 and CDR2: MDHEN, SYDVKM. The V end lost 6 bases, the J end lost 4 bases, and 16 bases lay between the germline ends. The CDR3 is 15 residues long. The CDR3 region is CASSRSLGGNQPQHF. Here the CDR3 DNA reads TGTGCCAGCAGCAGATCCCTGGGGGGGAATCAGCCCCAGCATTTT.

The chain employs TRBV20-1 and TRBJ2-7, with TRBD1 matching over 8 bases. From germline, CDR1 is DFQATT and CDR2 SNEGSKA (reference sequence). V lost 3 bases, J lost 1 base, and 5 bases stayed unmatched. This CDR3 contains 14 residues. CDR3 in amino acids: CSASPRDRSYEQYF. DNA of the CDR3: TGCAGTGCTAGTCCCAGGGACAGGTCCTACGAGCAGTACTTC.

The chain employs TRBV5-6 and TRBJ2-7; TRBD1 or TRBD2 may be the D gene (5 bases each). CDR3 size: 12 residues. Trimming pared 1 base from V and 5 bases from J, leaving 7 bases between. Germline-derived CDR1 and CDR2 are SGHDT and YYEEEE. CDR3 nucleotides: TGTGCCAGCAGCTTGTGGGGGAACGAGCAGTACTTC. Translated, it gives CASSLWGNEQYF.

As DNA, the CDR3 is TGTGCCAGCAGGGGTTGGGGGGGAACCTACGAGCAGTACTTC. Its protein is CASRGWGGTYEQYF. The chain couples TRBV6-5 to TRBJ2-7; 7 bases are shared with TRBD2. The CDR3 runs to 14 residues. The trim removed 6 bases at V and 2 bases at J, leaving 7 bases unmatched. Germline-derived CDR1 and CDR2 are MNHEY and SVGAGI.

CDR3 in amino acids: CASSLSRGYTF. CDR3 bases: TGTGCCAGCAGCTTATCACGGGGCTACACCTTC. The rearrangement links TRBV7-9 to TRBJ1-2; D unresolved. CDR1 and CDR2 (germline): SEHNR, FQNEAQ (reference sequence). Trimming took off 2 bases at V and 8 bases at J, with 6 bases between the two ends. CDR3 length: 11 amino acids.

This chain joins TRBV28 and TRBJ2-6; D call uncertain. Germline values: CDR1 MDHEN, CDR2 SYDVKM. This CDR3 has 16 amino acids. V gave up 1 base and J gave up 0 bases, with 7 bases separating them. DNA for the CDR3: TGTGCCAGCAGTTTATCCTTTCGCTCTGGGGCCAACGTCCTGACTTTC. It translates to CASSLSFRSGANVLTF.

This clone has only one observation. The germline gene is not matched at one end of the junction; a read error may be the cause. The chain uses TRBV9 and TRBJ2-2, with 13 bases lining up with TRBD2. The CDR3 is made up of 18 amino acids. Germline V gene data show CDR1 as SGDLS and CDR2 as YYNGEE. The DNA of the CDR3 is TGTGCCAGCAGCGTGTACGACGGGACTAGCGGGAACGCCGGGGAGCTGTTTTTT. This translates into CASSVYDGTSGNAGELFF.

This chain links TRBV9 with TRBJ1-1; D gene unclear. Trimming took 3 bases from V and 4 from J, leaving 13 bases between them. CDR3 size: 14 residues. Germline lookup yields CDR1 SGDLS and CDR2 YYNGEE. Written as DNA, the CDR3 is TGTGCCAGCAGCGGAGGGAGCTGGGGCACTGAAGCTTTCTTT. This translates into CASSGGSWGTEAFF.

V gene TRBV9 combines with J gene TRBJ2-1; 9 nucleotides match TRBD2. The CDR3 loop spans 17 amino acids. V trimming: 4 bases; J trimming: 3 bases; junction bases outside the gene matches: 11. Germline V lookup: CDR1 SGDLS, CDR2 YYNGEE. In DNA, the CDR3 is TGTGCCAGCAGCCCCCGGGGTAGCGGGAGAGGCTACAATGAGCAGTTCTTC. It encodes CASSPRGSGRGYNEQFF.

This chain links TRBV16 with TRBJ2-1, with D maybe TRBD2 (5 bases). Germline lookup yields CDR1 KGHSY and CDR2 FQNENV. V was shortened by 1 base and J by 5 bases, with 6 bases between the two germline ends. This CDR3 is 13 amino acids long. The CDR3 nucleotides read TGTGCCAGCAGCCAATACGGGGACAATGAGCAGTTCTTC. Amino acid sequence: CASSQYGDNEQFF. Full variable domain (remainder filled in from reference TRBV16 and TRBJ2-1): GEEVAQTPKHLVRGEGQKAKLYCAPIKGHSYVFWYQQVLKNEFKFLISFQNENVFDETGMPKERFSAKCLPNSPCSLEIQATKLEDSAVYFCASSQYGDNEQFFGPGTRLTVL.